The rows below give T cell receptor beta chains drawn from one sample of a study of blood T cell repertoires in COVID-19. Generated by immunoSEQ multiplex PCR, the TCRdb table keeps only in-frame clones and is missing some. The table includes some 14,000 clones, 65% to 85% detected once. Sequencing used peripheral blood. The receptors derive from a human donor in a cohort sampled during active COVID-19. The CDR3 runs from the conserved cysteine through the conserved F or W. The D gene is left open where the match is weak. Clone size appears in some rows only: once, few, many, or a class for an expanded clone.

TRBJ2-2 TRBD2 TRBV5-1 NA TGCGCCACCAGCGGGAGGGACACCGGGGAGCTGTTTTTT CATSGRDTGELFF
TRBJ2-5 TRBD1 TRBV6-1 NA TGTGCCAGCAGTGAAGCACAGGGGGCTTGGGAGACCCAGTACTTC CASSEAQGAWETQYF
TRBJ2-5 NA TRBV11-3 NA TGTGCCAGCAGCTTGACGGGATATGCAGAGACCCAGTACTTC CASSLTGYAETQYF
TRBJ2-1 NA TRBV6-5 NA TGTGCCAGCAGGTTTCCAGGGGCCTACAATGAGCAGTTCTTC CASRFPGAYNEQFF
TRBJ2-2 NA TRBV5-1 NA TGCGCCAGCAGCTTGGATTGGGGGGACGGGGAGCTGTTTTTT CASSLDWGDGELFF
TRBJ2-5 NA TRBV2 NA TGTGCCAGCAGTGGGGAGGTCCCACAAGAGACCCAGTACTTC CASSGEVPQETQYF
TRBJ1-6 NA TRBV19 NA TGTGCCAGTAGTATCTTATATAATTCACCCCTCCACTTT CASSILYNSPLHF
TRBJ2-5 NA TRBV12-3/TRBV12-4 NA TGTGCCAGCAGGTCCGGAGAGTGGAAGACCCAGTACTTC CASRSGEWKTQYF
TRBJ2-5 TRBD2 TRBV5-4 NA TGTGCCAGCAGCTTGGATGGCGGGGGGGCCCAAGAGACCCAGTACTTC CASSLDGGGAQETQYF
TRBJ1-1 NA TRBV18 NA TGTGCCAGCTCACCACTATTAGACAGTGAAGCTTTCTTT CASSPLLDSEAFF
TRBJ2-3 TRBD2 TRBV7-9 NA TGTGCCAGCAGCGCCCCTTTAGCGGGCGCAGATACGCAGTATTTT CASSAPLAGADTQYF
TRBJ1-2 TRBD1 TRBV7-9 NA TGTGCCAGCAGCCCCACAGGGGCGCTCGCTAACTATGGCTACACCTTC CASSPTGALANYGYTF
TRBJ2-4 NA TRBV5-8 NA TGTGCCAGCAGCTTGGGCACAACGGCCAAAAACATTCAGTACTTC CASSLGTTAKNIQYF
TRBJ2-5 NA TRBV5-1 once TGCGCCAGCAGCCCCCGGACAGTCCAAGAGACCCAGTACTTC CASSPRTVQETQYF
TRBJ2-5 NA TRBV7-2 NA TGTGCCAGCAGCTTAGGAGGTGTTGGGGGCGGATCGGAGACCCAGTACTTC CASSLGGVGGGSETQYF
TRBJ2-5 TRBD2 TRBV25-1 NA TGTGCCAGCAGTCCCCGACTAGCGGGGCCCCCCCGGGAGACCCAGTACTTC CASSPRLAGPPRETQYF
TRBJ1-2 TRBD1 TRBV19 NA TGTGCCAGTAGTACAGGACAGGGGGCAGCGGTCTACACCTTC CASSTGQGAAVYTF
TRBJ2-2 TRBD1 TRBV15 NA TGTGCCACCAGCGGGGGACAGGGGGGTTCCGGGGAGCTGTTTTTT CATSGGQGGSGELFF
TRBJ1-2 NA TRBV2 few TGTGCCAGCGGACCCCTTAGGGGGATTGAAGGCTACACCTTC CASGPLRGIEGYTF
TRBJ1-2 NA TRBV7-9 few TGTGCCAGCAGCCCCCAGGGAATGGACTATGGCTACACCTTC CASSPQGMDYGYTF